These 21 T cell receptor beta chains were all obtained from the same sample, sequenced in a study of cytotoxic CD8 clonotypes in ibrutinib-treated CLL. Profiling relied on immunoSEQ multiplex PCR, and the TCRdb table lists in-frame clones only, not all of them. The sample shows under 150,000 clones, 80% to 90% of them seen only once. The starting material was PBMCs, obtained after 24 months of ibrutinib treatment. These receptors were taken from a human donor with chronic lymphocytic leukemia.

The genes are TRBV19 and TRBJ2-2, with 9 bases fitting TRBD1. The CDR3 is 16 amino acids. V was clipped by 6 bases and J by 4 bases; unmatched bases: 9. Germline V CDR1 and CDR2: LNHDA, SQIVND (reference sequence). CDR3 amino acids: CASRLPGQGPTGELFF. The CDR3 DNA is TGTGCCAGTAGGCTTCCGGGACAGGGCCCCACCGGGGAGCTGTTTTTT.

The chain combines TRBV19 with TRBJ1-4; weak D call: TRBD1 (5 bases). This CDR3 spans 13 amino acids. Germline values: CDR1 LNHDA, CDR2 SQIVND (reference sequence). The V and J ends lost 5 bases and 8 bases respectively, with 12 bases between them. In DNA, the CDR3 is TGTGCCAGTAGTGCGAGGGACCCGGAAAAACTGTTTTTT. This sequence encodes CASSARDPEKLFF.

CDR3 sequence reads: CASSTGSTDTQYF. For the CDR3, the DNA is TGTGCCAGCAGCACTGGGAGCACAGATACGCAGTATTTT. The chain couples TRBV7-3 to TRBJ2-3; no definite D call. The germline CDR1 and CDR2 sequences are SGHTA and FQGTGA. There are 13 residues in the CDR3. Trimming removed 5 bases at V and 0 bases at J, with 6 bases between. The full variable domain, rest sourced from reference TRBV7-3 and TRBJ2-3, is GAGVSQTPSNKVTEKGKYVELRCDPISGHTALYWYRQSLGQGPEFLIYFQGTGAADDSGLPNDRFFAVRPEGSVSTLKIQRTERGDSAVYLCASSTGSTDTQYFGPGTRLTVL.

V gene TRBV5-4 combines with J gene TRBJ2-7; maybe TRBD2 (6 bases). The CDR3 contains 15 residues. The germline CDR1 and CDR2 sequences are SGHNT and YYREEE (reference sequence). V was shortened by 0 bases and J by 1 base, with 11 bases between the two germline ends. CDR3 amino acids: CASSLVGTASYEQYF. The CDR3 coding sequence is TGTGCCAGCAGCTTGGTCGGGACTGCTTCCTACGAGCAGTACTTC.

This clone was observed a handful of times. This rearrangement joins TRBV4-1 to TRBJ1-6; unclear D gene. Germline CDR1 and CDR2: MGHRA and YSYEKL. The CDR3 is 16 residues long. Trimming took off 1 base at V and 0 bases at J, with 7 bases between the two ends. The CDR3 DNA follows: TGCGCCAGCAGCCAAGTTCCGAGCTCCTATAATTCACCCCTCCACTTT. Translated: CASSQVPSSYNSPLHF.

The chain recombines TRBV7-9 with TRBJ1-2; a possible D gene is TRBD1 (5 bases). Trimming pared 6 bases from V and 0 bases from J, leaving 8 bases between. CDR3 length equals 13 residues. From germline, CDR1 is SEHNR and CDR2 FQNEAQ (reference sequence). The CDR3 reads CASSRQTNYGYTF. CDR3 nucleotide sequence: TGTGCCAGCAGTCGACAGACTAACTATGGCTACACCTTC.

This clone appeared a few times. The chain has TRBV9 and TRBJ2-5, with 10 bases aligning to TRBD1. Germline lookup yields CDR1 SGDLS and CDR2 YYNGEE. Unmatched junction bases numbered 13, after V lost 4 bases and J lost 4 bases. The CDR3 covers 17 residues. The CDR3 DNA reads as TGTGCCAGCAGCTTCGGACAGGGGGATTTTGTAGGAGAGACCCAGTACTTC. Translating gives CASSFGQGDFVGETQYF.

The chain employs TRBV19 and TRBJ1-2; D is unresolved. The ends were cut back, 5 bases at V and 5 bases at J, with 18 bases in the middle. The CDR3 is 15 amino acids. Germline CDR1 and CDR2: LNHDA and SQIVND (reference sequence). CDR3 sequence reads: CASSLFGPRLYGYTF. As DNA, the CDR3 is TGTGCCAGTAGTCTATTCGGGCCTCGGCTTTATGGCTACACCTTC.

The chain carries TRBV19 and TRBJ1-2; D remains unclear. Germline V CDR1 and CDR2: LNHDA, SQIVND (reference sequence). The CDR3 is 15 amino acids. The V gene lost 5 bases and the J gene lost 6 bases, with 19 bases spanning the gap. The CDR3 DNA follows: TGTGCCAGTAGTGCCACCGGGGAGGGTTTGAATGGCTACACCTTC. Protein product: CASSATGEGLNGYTF.

The chain is built from TRBV7-9 and TRBJ1-4; 7 bases align to TRBD1. V lost 5 bases and J lost 0; bases outside the gene matches: 3. This CDR3 has 15 amino acids. CDR1 is SEHNR and CDR2 is FQNEAQ in the germline V gene (reference sequence). The CDR3 DNA reads as TGTGCCAGCAGCCTAGACAGGGCAACTAATGAAAAACTGTTTTTT. Its protein product is CASSLDRATNEKLFF.

The genes are TRBV5-1 and TRBJ1-3; 7 nucleotides agree with TRBD1. The CDR3 is 16 residues long. The trim removed 4 bases at V and 0 bases at J, leaving 7 bases unmatched. Per the germline V gene, CDR1 is SGHRS and CDR2 is YFSETQ. The CDR3 DNA reads TGCGCCAGCAGCCTCGGACAGGCGGGCTCTGGAAACACCATATATTTT. Its translation is CASSLGQAGSGNTIYF.

The rearrangement links TRBV5-6 to TRBJ2-3; D possibly corresponds to TRBD1 (5 bases). In germline, CDR1 is SGHDT, CDR2 YYEEEE. The V end lost 0 bases, the J end lost 2 bases, and 13 bases lay between the germline ends. The CDR3 is 16 residues long. Written as DNA, the CDR3 is TGTGCCAGCAGCTTGGTTGCTAGGGGAAACACAGATACGCAGTATTTT. Residues: CASSLVARGNTDTQYF.

V is TRBV6-6 and J is TRBJ1-6; D is uncertain. Germline assignment: CDR1 MNHNY and CDR2 SVGAGI (reference sequence). V was cut by 0 bases and J by 9 bases, with 9 bases left in between. The length of the CDR3 is 14 residues. CDR3: CASSYSKISSPLHF. CDR3 sequence (DNA): TGTGCCAGCAGTTACTCGAAAATAAGTTCACCCCTCCACTTT.

The J gene is TRBJ1-2, the V gene TRBV30, with TRBD1 matching over 7 bases. V was clipped by 3 bases and J by 5 bases; unmatched bases: 9. The CDR3 runs to 14 residues. CDR1 and CDR2 from the germline V gene are GTSNPN and SVGIG (reference sequence). CDR3 sequence: CAWRGDSTLYGYTF. Written as DNA, the CDR3 is TGTGCCTGGAGGGGGGACAGCACTCTGTATGGCTACACCTTC.

The CDR3 bases are TGTGCCAGCAGTTCCGGAGAGCAGTTCTTC. Translating gives CASSSGEQFF. The chain has TRBV28 and TRBJ2-1; D gene ambiguous. Per germline, CDR1 MDHEN and CDR2 SYDVKM. V was clipped by 4 bases and J by 10 bases, with 5 bases between them. CDR3 length: 10 residues.

This clone was observed a single time. The CDR3 nucleotides are TGTGCCAGTAGGGACAGAGATCATTCCTACAATGAGCAGTTCTTC. Translating it yields CASRDRDHSYNEQFF. J is TRBJ2-1 and V is TRBV19, with a weak D call TRBD1 (6 bases). V lost 6 bases and J 1 base, leaving 13 bases between the germline ends. Germline V CDR1 and CDR2: LNHDA, SQIVND (reference sequence). The CDR3 loop spans 15 amino acids.

The chain carries TRBV2 and TRBJ1-3; D remains ambiguous. This CDR3 is built from 14 residues. Germline CDR1 is SNHLY and CDR2 is FYNNEI. Deletions cut 7 bases from V and 0 bases from J, with 10 bases between. CDR3 residues: CASIDTSSGNTIYF. As DNA, the CDR3 is TGTGCCAGCATCGACACGAGCTCTGGAAACACCATATATTTT.

This chain links TRBV5-1 with TRBJ2-3, with D possibly being TRBD2 (6 bases). V was clipped by 1 base and J by 0 bases, with 9 bases between them. CDR1 and CDR2 (germline): SGHRS, YFSETQ. The CDR3 contains 15 residues. For the CDR3, the DNA is TGCGCCAGCAGCTTGACTAGCTCTAGCACAGATACGCAGTATTTT. The encoded protein is CASSLTSSSTDTQYF.

Here the CDR3 reads CASSPGTVGGELFF. As DNA, the CDR3 is TGTGCCAGCAGCCCGGGGACAGTCGGCGGGGAGCTGTTTTTT. This chain links TRBV7-2 with TRBJ2-2, with 7 bases that match TRBD1. The CDR3 is 14 residues long. V shed 5 bases, J shed 7 bases, and the junction held 7 bases outside the gene matches. The germline V gene has CDR1 SGHTA and CDR2 FQGNSA.

The V gene is TRBV7-3, the J gene TRBJ2-7; unclear D gene. V was cut by 5 bases and J by 3 bases, with 14 bases left in between. Germline CDR1 reads SGHTA; CDR2 reads FQGTGA. The CDR3 extends over 14 amino acids. In nucleotides, the CDR3 is TGTGCCAGCAGCCCCCGTCCGGGCGGCTACGAGCAGTACTTC. It translates to CASSPRPGGYEQYF.

The J gene is TRBJ2-5, the V gene TRBV2, with 12 nucleotides matching TRBD2. Germline V gives CDR1 SNHLY, CDR2 FYNNEI. The CDR3 is 15 residues long. V gave up 5 bases and J gave up 5 bases; unmatched junction bases: 6. CDR3 in amino acids: CASSPGTSGHETQYF. CDR3 DNA sequence: TGTGCCAGCAGTCCAGGGACTAGCGGGCACGAGACCCAGTACTTC.